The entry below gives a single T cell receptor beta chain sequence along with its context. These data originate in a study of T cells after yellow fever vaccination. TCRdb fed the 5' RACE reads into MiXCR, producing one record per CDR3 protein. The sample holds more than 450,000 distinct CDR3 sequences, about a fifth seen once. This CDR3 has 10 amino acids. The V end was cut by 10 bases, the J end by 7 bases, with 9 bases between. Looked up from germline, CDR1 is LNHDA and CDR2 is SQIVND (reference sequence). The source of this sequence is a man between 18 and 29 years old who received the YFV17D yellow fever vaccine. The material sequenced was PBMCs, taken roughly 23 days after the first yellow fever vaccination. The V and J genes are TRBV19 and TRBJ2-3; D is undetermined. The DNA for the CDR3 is TGTGCCACTGGGATTAATACGCAGTATTTT. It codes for CATGINTQYF.